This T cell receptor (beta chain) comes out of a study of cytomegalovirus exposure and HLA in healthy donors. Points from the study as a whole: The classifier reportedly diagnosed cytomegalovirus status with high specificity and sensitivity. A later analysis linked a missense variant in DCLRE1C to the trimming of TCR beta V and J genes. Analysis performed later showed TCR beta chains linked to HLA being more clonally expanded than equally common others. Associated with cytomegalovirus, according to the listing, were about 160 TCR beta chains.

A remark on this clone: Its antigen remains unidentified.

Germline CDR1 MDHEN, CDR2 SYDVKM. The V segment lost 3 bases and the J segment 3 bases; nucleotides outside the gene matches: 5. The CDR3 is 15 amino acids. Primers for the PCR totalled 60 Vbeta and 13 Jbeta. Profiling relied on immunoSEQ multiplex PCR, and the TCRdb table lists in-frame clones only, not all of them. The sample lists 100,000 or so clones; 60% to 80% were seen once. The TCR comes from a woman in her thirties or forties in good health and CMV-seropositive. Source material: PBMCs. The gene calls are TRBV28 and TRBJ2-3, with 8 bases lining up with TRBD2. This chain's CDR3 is CASSLWRGGTDTQYF. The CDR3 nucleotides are TGTGCCAGCAGTTTGTGGCGCGGGGGGACAGATACGCAGTATTTT.